This T cell receptor (beta chain) was profiled in a study of early T cells in non-severe SARS-CoV-2 infection. Background on the study: Bulk RNA from unsorted whole blood was sequenced; chains were unpaired.

Attachment of unique molecular identifiers was made to individual cDNA molecules. MiXCR, run by TCRdb on the 5' RACE reads, gives a single entry per CDR3 protein. The repertoire includes over 60,000 distinct CDR3 sequences, around 11% of them detected once, and under 3% sits in the top ten. This clonotype was observed at least ten times. The antigen is not known. V lost 1 base, J lost 3 bases, and 5 bases stayed unmatched. The germline CDR1 and CDR2 sequences are SGHRS and YFSETQ. The CDR3 is 15 amino acids. General observations from the study: VDJdb matching favored anti-spike CD8 responses, missing private and CD4 specificities.

This sample comprised whole blood, obtained at baseline. The clonotype comes from an adult who was a healthcare worker with PCR-confirmed SARS-CoV-2 infection or an uninfected control (not recorded which). The chain combines TRBV5-1 with TRBJ2-5, with 8 bases lining up with TRBD1. This CDR3 is CASSLSGTGEETQYF. The CDR3 DNA reads TGCGCCAGCAGCTTGTCCGGGACAGGAGAAGAGACCCAGTACTTC.